This T cell receptor (beta chain) appears in the sequencing data of a study of shared clonotypes between healthy human individuals. The study's findings and limits: Generation probabilities were higher for clonotypes shared across all four sorted-subset donors than for unshared ones. Some naive CD4 clonotypes, about 5.5%, turned up in common across a few donors.

Measured with immunoSEQ multiplex PCR; TCRdb has only the in-frame clones, and not every one. The profile shows around 1.1 million clones, approximately 80% of them singletons. V lost 5 bases and J lost 4, with 9 bases in between. CDR3 length: 13 amino acids. Per germline, CDR1 SGHTA and CDR2 FQGTGA. Concerning this clone itself: Its antigen is undetermined.

Partitioning of CD4+ cells yielded a CD45RA+ naive subset and a CD45RA-negative memory subset. The receptor's source is a young man in good health. Some clones in this sample may be carry-over from other donors' samples. This sequence joins TRBV7-3 and TRBJ2-1; D uncertain. The source material was memory CD4+ T cells from PBMCs. Subset described: CD45RA-negative fraction. As DNA, the CDR3 is TGTGCCAGCAGCACCTCAGGATACAATGAGCAGTTCTTC. Translated, it gives CASSTSGYNEQFF.